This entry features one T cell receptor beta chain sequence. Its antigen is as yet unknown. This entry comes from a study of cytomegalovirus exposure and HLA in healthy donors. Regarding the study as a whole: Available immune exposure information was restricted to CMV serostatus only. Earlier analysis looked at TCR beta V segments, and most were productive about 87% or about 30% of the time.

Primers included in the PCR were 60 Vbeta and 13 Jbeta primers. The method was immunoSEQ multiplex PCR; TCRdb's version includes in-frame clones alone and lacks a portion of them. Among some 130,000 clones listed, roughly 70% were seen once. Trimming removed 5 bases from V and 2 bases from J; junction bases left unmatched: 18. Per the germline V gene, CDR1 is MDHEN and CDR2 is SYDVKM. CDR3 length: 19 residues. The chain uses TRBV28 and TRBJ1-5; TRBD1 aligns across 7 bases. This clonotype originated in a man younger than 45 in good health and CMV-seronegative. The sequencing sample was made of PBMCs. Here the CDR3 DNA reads TGTGCCAGCAGTCCTTCGACAGGGACGTTTTCAGGTGGCAATCAGCCCCAGCATTTT. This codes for CASSPSTGTFSGGNQPQHF.